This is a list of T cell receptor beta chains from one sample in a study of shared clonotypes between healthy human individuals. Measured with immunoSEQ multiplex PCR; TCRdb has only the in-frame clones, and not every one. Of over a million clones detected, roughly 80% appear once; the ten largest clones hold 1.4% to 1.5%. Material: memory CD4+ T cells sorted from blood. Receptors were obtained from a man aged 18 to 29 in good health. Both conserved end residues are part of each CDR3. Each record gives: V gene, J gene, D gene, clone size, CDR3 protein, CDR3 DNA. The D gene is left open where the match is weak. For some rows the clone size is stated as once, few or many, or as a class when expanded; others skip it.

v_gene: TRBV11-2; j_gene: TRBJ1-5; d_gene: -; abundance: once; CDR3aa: CASSLSTSNQPQHF; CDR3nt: TGTGCCAGCAGCTTAAGTACGAGCAATCAGCCCCAGCATTTT
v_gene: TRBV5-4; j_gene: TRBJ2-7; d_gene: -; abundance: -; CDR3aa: CASSFDPSYEQYF; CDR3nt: TGTGCCAGCAGCTTTGATCCTTCCTACGAGCAGTACTTC
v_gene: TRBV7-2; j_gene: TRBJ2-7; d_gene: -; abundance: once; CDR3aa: CASSLPGASYEQYF; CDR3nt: TGTGCCAGCAGCTTACCGGGAGCCTCCTACGAGCAGTACTTC
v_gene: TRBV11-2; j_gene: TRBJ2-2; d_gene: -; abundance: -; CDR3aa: CASSLGTKPGELFF; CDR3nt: TGTGCCAGCAGCTTAGGAACAAAACCCGGGGAGCTGTTTTTT
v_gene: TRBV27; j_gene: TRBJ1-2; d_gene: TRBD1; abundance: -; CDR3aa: CASSPGNRGPYGYTF; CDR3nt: TGTGCCAGCAGCCCGGGGAACAGGGGCCCCTATGGCTACACCTTC
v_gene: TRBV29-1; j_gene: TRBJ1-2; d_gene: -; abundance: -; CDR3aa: CSVEVGSYYGYTF; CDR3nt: TGCAGCGTTGAAGTGGGCAGCTACTATGGCTACACCTTC
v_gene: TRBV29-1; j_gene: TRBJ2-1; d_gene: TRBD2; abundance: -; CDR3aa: CSVEASSFGGGASAMVQFF; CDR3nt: TGCAGCGTTGAAGCTTCCTCATTTGGGGGGGGAGCGTCTGCGATGGTGCAGTTCTTC
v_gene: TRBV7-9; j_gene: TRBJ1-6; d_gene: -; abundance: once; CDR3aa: CASSLGSGSSSPLHF; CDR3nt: TGTGCCAGCAGCTTAGGTTCGGGCAGCTCTTCACCCCTCCACTTT
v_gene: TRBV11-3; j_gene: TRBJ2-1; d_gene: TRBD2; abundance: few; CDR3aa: CASSLDRGVEQFF; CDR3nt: TGTGCCAGCAGCTTAGATCGGGGGGTTGAGCAGTTCTTC
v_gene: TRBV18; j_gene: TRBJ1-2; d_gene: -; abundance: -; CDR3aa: CASSPGAVLTMDYTF; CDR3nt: TGTGCCAGCTCACCAGGGGCAGTCCTAACTATGGACTACACCTTC
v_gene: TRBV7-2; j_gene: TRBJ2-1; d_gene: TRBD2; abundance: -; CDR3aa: CASSLLLAGVNEQFF; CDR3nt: TGTGCCAGCAGCTTGCTACTAGCGGGAGTGAATGAGCAGTTCTTC
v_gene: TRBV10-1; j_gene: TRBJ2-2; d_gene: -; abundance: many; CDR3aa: CASSEVPRAGELFF; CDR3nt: TGCGCCAGCAGTGAGGTCCCCCGGGCCGGGGAGCTGTTTTTT
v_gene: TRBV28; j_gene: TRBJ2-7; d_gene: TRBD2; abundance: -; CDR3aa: CASSLGTTYEQYF; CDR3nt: TGTGCCAGCAGTTTGGGGACTACCTACGAGCAGTACTTC
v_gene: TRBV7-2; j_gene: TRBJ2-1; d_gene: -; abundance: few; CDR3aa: CASSLGAGYGEQFF; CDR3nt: TGTGCCAGCAGCTTAGGAGCAGGGTATGGGGAGCAGTTCTTC
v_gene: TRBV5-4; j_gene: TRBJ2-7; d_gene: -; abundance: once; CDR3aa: CASSLAQNYEQYF; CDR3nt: TGTGCCAGCAGCTTGGCCCAAAACTACGAGCAGTACTTC
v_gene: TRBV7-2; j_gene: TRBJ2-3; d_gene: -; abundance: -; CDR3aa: CASSFGVTDTQYF; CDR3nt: TGTGCCAGCAGCTTTGGGGTGACAGATACGCAGTATTTT
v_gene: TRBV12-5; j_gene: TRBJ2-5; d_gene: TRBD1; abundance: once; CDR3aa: CASGPGTGGETQYF; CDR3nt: TGTGCTAGTGGTCCTGGGACAGGCGGGGAGACCCAGTACTTC
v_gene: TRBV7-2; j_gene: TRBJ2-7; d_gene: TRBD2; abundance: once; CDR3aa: CASSSQAGPTYEQYF; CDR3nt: TGTGCCAGCAGCTCGCAAGCGGGACCGACGTACGAGCAGTACTTC